A selection of T cell receptor beta chains follows, all from one sample in a study of human T cells and chemical hapten exposure. TCRdb fed the RACE reads into MiXCR, producing one record per CDR3 protein. The sample yields about 80,000 distinct CDR3 sequences, roughly 10% seen once. Sequences were derived from whole blood, sampled in connection with sensitization to the hapten diphenylcyclopropenone (DPC). All receptors derive from a woman in her thirties with alopecia areata. Some clones in this sample may be carry-over from other donors' samples. Both conserved end residues are part of each CDR3. D genes are given only for firm matches. The size of a clone is reported for some rows only, either as once, few or many, or as a class for expanded clones.

D	V	size	J	CDR3	DNA
.	TRBV4-3	many	TRBJ1-6	CASSQGDSGLHF	TGCGCCAGCAGCCAAGGTGACAGCGGTCTCCACTTT
.	TRBV7-9	many	TRBJ2-2	CASSPGHPPNTGELFF	TGTGCCAGCAGCCCAGGACATCCGCCGAACACCGGGGAGCTGTTTTTT
TRBD1	TRBV20-1	.	TRBJ1-2	CSARGGTGDYGYTF	TGCAGTGCTAGAGGCGGGACAGGCGACTATGGCTACACCTTC
TRBD1	TRBV28	.	TRBJ1-1	CASSLWGQGIRNTEAFF	TGTGCCAGCAGTTTATGGGGACAGGGGATACGGAACACTGAAGCTTTCTTT
.	TRBV29-1	many	TRBJ1-2	CSVGGAGADYGYTF	TGCAGCGTCGGGGGGGCAGGGGCCGACTATGGCTACACCTTC
TRBD1	TRBV12-5	many	TRBJ2-6	CASGAGTGGAGANVLTF	TGTGCTAGTGGCGCCGGGACAGGGGGCGCCGGGGCCAACGTCCTGACTTTC
TRBD1	TRBV20-1	few	TRBJ2-2	CSASRWVPGQADTGELFF	TGCAGTGCTAGCCGGTGGGTGCCGGGACAGGCCGACACCGGGGAGCTGTTTTTT
.	TRBV7-9	few	TRBJ1-6	CASSLGNSPLHF	TGTGCCAGCAGCTTGGGGAATTCACCCCTCCACTTT
.	TRBV12-3/TRBV12-4	many	TRBJ1-1	CASRVYVADTEAFF	TGTGCCAGCAGAGTTTACGTCGCTGACACTGAAGCTTTCTTT
TRBD2	TRBV5-4	many	TRBJ2-1	CASSLGLVDNEQFF	TGTGCCAGCAGCCTTGGACTAGTAGACAATGAGCAGTTCTTC
.	TRBV12-3/TRBV12-4	many	TRBJ2-2	CASSFGGTGELFF	TGTGCCAGCAGTTTCGGGGGAACCGGGGAGCTGTTTTTT
.	TRBV4-2	many	TRBJ2-3	CASRLEILSTDTQYF	TGTGCCAGCCGATTGGAGATATTAAGCACAGATACGCAGTATTTT
TRBD2	TRBV12-3/TRBV12-4	many	TRBJ2-5	CASSFGGGPEGTQYF	TGTGCCAGCAGTTTTGGCGGGGGGCCGGAGGGGACCCAGTACTTC
.	TRBV24-1	.	TRBJ2-1	CATSDLQRGDNEQFF	TGTGCCACCAGTGATTTGCAAAGAGGGGACAATGAGCAGTTCTTC
TRBD1	TRBV28	.	TRBJ1-5	CASSFGQGVDQPQHF	TGTGCCAGCAGCTTTGGACAGGGAGTTGATCAGCCCCAGCATTTT
.	TRBV7-2	many	TRBJ2-3	CASSLGFSADTQYF	TGTGCCAGCAGCTTAGGGTTCTCCGCAGATACGCAGTATTTT
.	TRBV7-9	.	TRBJ2-1	CASSLSLDNEQFF	TGTGCCAGCAGCTTATCCCTTGACAATGAGCAGTTCTTC
TRBD2	TRBV4-1	many	TRBJ2-1	CASSQDRGLRKTKWFF	TGCGCCAGCAGCCAAGATAGGGGACTAAGAAAGACAAAATGGTTCTTC
.	TRBV27	many	TRBJ2-1	CASTQSAASNNEQFF	TGTGCCAGCACGCAGTCGGCAGCCAGCAACAATGAGCAGTTCTTC
TRBD2	TRBV29-1	.	TRBJ2-5	CSVSGTSGSYETQYF	TGCAGCGTCTCCGGGACTAGCGGGAGTTACGAGACCCAGTACTTC
.	TRBV2	many	TRBJ1-5	CASSVGADQPQHF	TGTGCCAGCAGCGTGGGAGCGGATCAGCCCCAGCATTTT
.	TRBV10-3	many	TRBJ1-1	CAISGAVEGRNTEAFF	TGTGCCATCAGTGGGGCAGTGGAGGGTCGCAACACTGAAGCTTTCTTT
TRBD2	TRBV19	many	TRBJ2-5	CASSDSGRETQYF	TGTGCCAGTAGTGATAGCGGGAGAGAGACCCAGTACTTC
.	TRBV7-2	.	TRBJ2-1	CASSLDPSQYNEQFF	TGTGCCAGCAGCTTAGATCCTAGCCAATACAATGAGCAGTTCTTC
.	TRBV7-9	few	TRBJ2-2	CASATFTGELFF	TGTGCCAGCGCGACATTCACCGGGGAGCTGTTTTTT
.	TRBV21-1	many	TRBJ1-4	CASSKGGGANEKLFF	TGTGCCAGCAGCAAAGGTGGGGGAGCTAATGAAAAACTGTTTTTT
.	TRBV7-2	many	TRBJ1-5	CASSLTGEDQPQHF	TGTGCCAGCAGCTTAACCGGGGAAGATCAGCCCCAGCATTTT
.	TRBV28	many	TRBJ2-3	CASSLQGTDTQYF	TGTGCCAGCAGTTTGCAGGGGACAGATACGCAGTATTTT
.	TRBV29-1	.	TRBJ2-7	CSVDSGYEQYF	TGCAGCGTTGACAGCGGGTACGAGCAGTACTTC
.	TRBV29-1	many	TRBJ1-1	CSVGSGALEAFF	TGCAGCGTTGGTTCAGGGGCGTTGGAAGCTTTCTTT
.	TRBV7-9	many	TRBJ2-6	CASSFGSGANVLTF	TGTGCCAGCAGCTTTGGCTCTGGGGCCAACGTCCTGACTTTC
.	TRBV28	many	TRBJ2-1	CASHFSAEQFF	TGTGCCAGCCACTTCAGTGCGGAGCAGTTCTTC
TRBD2	TRBV12-3/TRBV12-4	few	TRBJ2-3	CASSYLAGGPSDTQYF	TGTGCCAGCAGTTATCTAGCGGGGGGGCCTTCAGATACGCAGTATTTT
.	TRBV2	many	TRBJ1-1	CASSDYTEAFF	TGTGCCAGCAGTGATTACACTGAAGCTTTCTTT
.	TRBV2	.	TRBJ1-2	CASTPTGRGGYTF	TGTGCCAGCACACCCACGGGCAGAGGCGGCTACACCTTC
.	TRBV12-5	many	TRBJ2-5	CASAIGVETQYF	TGTGCTAGTGCCATAGGGGTTGAGACCCAGTACTTC
.	TRBV28	many	TRBJ1-5	CASSPSLGPGQPQHF	TGTGCCAGCAGTCCCTCGTTAGGGCCCGGGCAGCCCCAGCATTTT
TRBD1	TRBV15	.	TRBJ2-1	CATSGQGGYNEQFF	TGTGCCACCAGCGGACAGGGAGGCTACAATGAGCAGTTCTTC
.	TRBV25-1	few	TRBJ1-1	CASTPTYESEAFF	TGTGCCAGCACCCCCACATATGAGAGTGAAGCTTTCTTT
TRBD2	TRBV6-2/TRBV6-3	many	TRBJ2-3	CASGTSGYTQYF	TGTGCCAGCGGGACTAGCGGGTATACGCAGTATTTT